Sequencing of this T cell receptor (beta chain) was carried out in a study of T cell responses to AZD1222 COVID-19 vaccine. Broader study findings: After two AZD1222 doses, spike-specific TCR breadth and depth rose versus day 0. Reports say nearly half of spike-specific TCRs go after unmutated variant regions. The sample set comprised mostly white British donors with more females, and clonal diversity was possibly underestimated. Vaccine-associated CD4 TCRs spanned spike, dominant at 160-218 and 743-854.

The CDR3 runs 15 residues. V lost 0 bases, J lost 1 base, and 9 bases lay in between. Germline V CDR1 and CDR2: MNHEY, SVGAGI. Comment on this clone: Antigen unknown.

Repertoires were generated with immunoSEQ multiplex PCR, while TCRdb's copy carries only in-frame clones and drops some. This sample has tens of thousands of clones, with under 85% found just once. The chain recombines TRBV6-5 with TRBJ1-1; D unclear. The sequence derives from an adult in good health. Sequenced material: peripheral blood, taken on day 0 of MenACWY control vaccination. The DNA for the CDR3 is TGTGCCAGCAGTTACTCTTCACCATGGAACACTGAAGCTTTCTTT. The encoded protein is CASSYSSPWNTEAFF.